The rows below give T cell receptor beta chains drawn from one sample of a study of blood T cell repertoires in COVID-19. Generated by immunoSEQ multiplex PCR, the TCRdb table keeps only in-frame clones and is missing some. The sample carries just over 300,000 clones, 65% to 90% recorded once. The sequenced material came from PBMCs or T cells enriched from blood (not recorded which). Every receptor here comes from a man under 40 who had recovered from COVID-19. Both conserved end residues are part of each CDR3. Each record gives: D gene, J gene, clone size, V gene, CDR3 DNA, CDR3 protein. The D gene is left open where the match is weak. The size of a clone is reported for some rows only, either as once, few or many, or as a class for expanded clones.

D gene: TRBD2; J gene: TRBJ2-3; clone size: NA; V gene: TRBV7-2; CDR3 DNA: TGTGCCAGCAGAGTAGCGGGAGAAGCAGATACGCAGTATTTT; CDR3 protein: CASRVAGEADTQYF
D gene: TRBD1; J gene: TRBJ2-3; clone size: NA; V gene: TRBV15; CDR3 DNA: TGTGCCACCAGCAGAGGACAGGGGACAGATACGCAGTATTTT; CDR3 protein: CATSRGQGTDTQYF
D gene: NA; J gene: TRBJ1-2; clone size: NA; V gene: TRBV24-1; CDR3 DNA: TGTGCCACCAGTGATTCAGGACAGCTTCCTAACTATGGCTACACCTTC; CDR3 protein: CATSDSGQLPNYGYTF
D gene: TRBD1; J gene: TRBJ1-6; clone size: NA; V gene: TRBV11-2; CDR3 DNA: TGTGCCAGCCAAAGACAGGGGGGTAATAATTCACCCCTCCACTTT; CDR3 protein: CASQRQGGNNSPLHF
D gene: TRBD1; J gene: TRBJ1-5; clone size: NA; V gene: TRBV3-1/TRBV3-2; CDR3 DNA: TGTGCCAGCAGCCAAGAACAGGGGCGGAATCAGCCCCAGCATTTT; CDR3 protein: CASSQEQGRNQPQHF
D gene: NA; J gene: TRBJ2-5; clone size: NA; V gene: TRBV9; CDR3 DNA: TGTGCCAGCAGCGTAGAGCTGGGGCGCTACCAAGAGACCCAGTACTTC; CDR3 protein: CASSVELGRYQETQYF
D gene: NA; J gene: TRBJ2-7; clone size: NA; V gene: TRBV19; CDR3 DNA: TGTGCCAGTAGTGTCGTGACTAGTTTAGGAGGCGAGCAGTACTTC; CDR3 protein: CASSVVTSLGGEQYF
D gene: TRBD1; J gene: TRBJ1-1; clone size: NA; V gene: TRBV5-1; CDR3 DNA: TGCGCCAGCAGCCCGGGACAGGGGAGGACTGAAGCTTTCTTT; CDR3 protein: CASSPGQGRTEAFF
D gene: TRBD2; J gene: TRBJ2-7; clone size: NA; V gene: TRBV13; CDR3 DNA: TGTGCCAGCAGCTTAGGGTCTAGCGGGTTCTACGAGCAGTACTTC; CDR3 protein: CASSLGSSGFYEQYF
D gene: NA; J gene: TRBJ2-5; clone size: NA; V gene: TRBV11-3; CDR3 DNA: TGTGCCAGCAGCCATTTTAAGAGAGGGTACCAAGAGACCCAGTACTTC; CDR3 protein: CASSHFKRGYQETQYF
D gene: TRBD2; J gene: TRBJ2-1; clone size: NA; V gene: TRBV24-1; CDR3 DNA: TGTGCCACCAGTCGAACTAGCGGGAGTATAGGAGAGCAGTTCTTC; CDR3 protein: CATSRTSGSIGEQFF
D gene: NA; J gene: TRBJ2-7; clone size: NA; V gene: TRBV11-2; CDR3 DNA: TGTGCCAGCACCTCGGGGTTCGAGCAGTACTTC; CDR3 protein: CASTSGFEQYF
D gene: TRBD1; J gene: TRBJ2-7; clone size: NA; V gene: TRBV7-8; CDR3 DNA: TGTGCCAGCAGCCGTGACAGGGGCCGCTCCCTTAGCTCCTACGAGCAGTACTTC; CDR3 protein: CASSRDRGRSLSSYEQYF
D gene: NA; J gene: TRBJ1-6; clone size: NA; V gene: TRBV5-8; CDR3 DNA: TGTGCCAGCAGCAAGACTCCGCGACGGGCCTATAATTCACCCCTCCACTTT; CDR3 protein: CASSKTPRRAYNSPLHF
D gene: TRBD1; J gene: TRBJ1-4; clone size: NA; V gene: TRBV10-3; CDR3 DNA: TGTGCCACCCAGGGGGCTGCTGATGAAAAACTGTTTTTT; CDR3 protein: CATQGAADEKLFF
D gene: NA; J gene: TRBJ1-2; clone size: NA; V gene: TRBV19; CDR3 DNA: TGTGCCAGTGGGAAGGACATGGACACGGGCTACACCTTC; CDR3 protein: CASGKDMDTGYTF
D gene: NA; J gene: TRBJ1-2; clone size: NA; V gene: TRBV6-5; CDR3 DNA: TGTGCCAGCAGGACAGGTTATAGCTACACCTTC; CDR3 protein: CASRTGYSYTF
D gene: NA; J gene: TRBJ1-5; clone size: NA; V gene: TRBV29-1; CDR3 DNA: TGCAGCGTCGGCCACTCAGGGGATCCCAATCAGCCCCAGCATTTT; CDR3 protein: CSVGHSGDPNQPQHF
D gene: TRBD1; J gene: TRBJ2-2; clone size: NA; V gene: TRBV12-5; CDR3 DNA: TGTGCTAGTGGCCTTGGGACAGGGCCCAACGGGGAGCTGTTTTTT; CDR3 protein: CASGLGTGPNGELFF
D gene: NA; J gene: TRBJ1-2; clone size: NA; V gene: TRBV15; CDR3 DNA: TGTGCCACCACGCCAACAAGAAACTATGGCTACACCTTC; CDR3 protein: CATTPTRNYGYTF
D gene: TRBD1; J gene: TRBJ1-4; clone size: NA; V gene: TRBV27; CDR3 DNA: TGTGCCAGCAGTTCCCAAACAGGGGGCCTACGGGAAAAACTGTTTTTT; CDR3 protein: CASSSQTGGLREKLFF
D gene: NA; J gene: TRBJ1-1; clone size: NA; V gene: TRBV5-4; CDR3 DNA: TGTGCCAGCAGCTTCTTCGGCGGGAACACTGAAGCTTTCTTT; CDR3 protein: CASSFFGGNTEAFF
D gene: NA; J gene: TRBJ2-5; clone size: NA; V gene: TRBV28; CDR3 DNA: TGTGCCAGCAGTAGCCCGGGACAACAAGAGACCCAGTACTTC; CDR3 protein: CASSSPGQQETQYF
D gene: TRBD2; J gene: TRBJ2-5; clone size: NA; V gene: TRBV10-2; CDR3 DNA: TGCGCCAGCAAGGAAGCGGGAGGGCCGGAGACCCAGTACTTC; CDR3 protein: CASKEAGGPETQYF
D gene: NA; J gene: TRBJ1-1; clone size: once; V gene: TRBV21-1; CDR3 DNA: TGTGCCAGCAGCAACCAGACAGGGGGCACTGAAGCTTTCTTT; CDR3 protein: CASSNQTGGTEAFF
D gene: NA; J gene: TRBJ2-4; clone size: NA; V gene: TRBV6-5; CDR3 DNA: TGTGCCAGCTACGGTTTAGCCAAAAACATTCAGTACTTC; CDR3 protein: CASYGLAKNIQYF
D gene: TRBD2; J gene: TRBJ2-7; clone size: NA; V gene: TRBV4-2; CDR3 DNA: TGTGCCAGCAGCCGCCCTAGCGGTTACTACGAGCAGTACTTC; CDR3 protein: CASSRPSGYYEQYF
D gene: NA; J gene: TRBJ1-2; clone size: NA; V gene: TRBV28; CDR3 DNA: TGTGCCAGCGGAGTGGTCTCGGGGAATGGCTACACCTTC; CDR3 protein: CASGVVSGNGYTF
D gene: NA; J gene: TRBJ2-2; clone size: NA; V gene: TRBV24-1; CDR3 DNA: TGTGCCACCAGTGTCTCCCCGGGAGCCCGAGGCACCGGGGAGCTGTTTTTT; CDR3 protein: CATSVSPGARGTGELFF
D gene: NA; J gene: TRBJ1-3; clone size: NA; V gene: TRBV6-5; CDR3 DNA: TGTGCCAGCAGTTACTCGGCGGCCGGGGGGGACACCATATATTTT; CDR3 protein: CASSYSAAGGDTIYF
D gene: NA; J gene: TRBJ1-1; clone size: NA; V gene: TRBV6-5; CDR3 DNA: TGTGCCAGCAGTTACTATAACTCCCGGAACACTGAAGCTTTCTTT; CDR3 protein: CASSYYNSRNTEAFF
D gene: TRBD1; J gene: TRBJ2-6; clone size: NA; V gene: TRBV27; CDR3 DNA: TGTGCCAGCAGCGACCCCGGACAGGGGACTGGGGCCAACGTCCTGACTTTC; CDR3 protein: CASSDPGQGTGANVLTF
D gene: TRBD1; J gene: TRBJ2-7; clone size: NA; V gene: TRBV5-1; CDR3 DNA: TGCGCCAGCAGCATCTCGACAGGGGCCTACGAGCAGTACTTC; CDR3 protein: CASSISTGAYEQYF
D gene: NA; J gene: TRBJ1-4; clone size: many; V gene: TRBV5-6; CDR3 DNA: TGTGCCAGCAGCTTGGACAAAAGCGGGACTAATGAAAAACTGTTTTTT; CDR3 protein: CASSLDKSGTNEKLFF
D gene: NA; J gene: TRBJ1-1; clone size: NA; V gene: TRBV18; CDR3 DNA: TGTGCCAGCTCACCCCTCACTGAAGCTTTCTTT; CDR3 protein: CASSPLTEAFF
D gene: TRBD1; J gene: TRBJ2-2; clone size: few; V gene: TRBV7-9; CDR3 DNA: TGTGCCAGCAGCCACAACAGGGGGCGCACCGGGGAGCTGTTTTTT; CDR3 protein: CASSHNRGRTGELFF
D gene: TRBD1; J gene: TRBJ1-2; clone size: NA; V gene: TRBV7-8; CDR3 DNA: TGTGCCAGCACCCTGGGGACAGGGGGAGGCTATGGCTACACCTTC; CDR3 protein: CASTLGTGGGYGYTF
D gene: TRBD1; J gene: TRBJ1-2; clone size: NA; V gene: TRBV7-8; CDR3 DNA: TGTGCCAGCAGCGCGGACAGGGGTTCGGGCTATGGCTACACCTTC; CDR3 protein: CASSADRGSGYGYTF
D gene: TRBD2; J gene: TRBJ2-5; clone size: once; V gene: TRBV5-4; CDR3 DNA: TGTGCCAGCAGCTTGAGACTAAGGCCTAGCGGGCAAGAGACCCAGTACTTC; CDR3 protein: CASSLRLRPSGQETQYF
D gene: TRBD1; J gene: TRBJ1-4; clone size: NA; V gene: TRBV5-1; CDR3 DNA: TGCGCCAGCAGCCCCGGACAGGGAAATGAAAAACTGTTTTTT; CDR3 protein: CASSPGQGNEKLFF
D gene: NA; J gene: TRBJ1-1; clone size: NA; V gene: TRBV2; CDR3 DNA: TGTGCCAGCAGTGTTGGAACAGCCCACACTGAAGCTTTCTTT; CDR3 protein: CASSVGTAHTEAFF
D gene: NA; J gene: TRBJ2-1; clone size: NA; V gene: TRBV7-9; CDR3 DNA: TGTGCCAGCAGCGTATCGGGAGCGGGTAGGTCCCACAATGAGCAGTTCTTC; CDR3 protein: CASSVSGAGRSHNEQFF
D gene: TRBD1; J gene: TRBJ2-1; clone size: NA; V gene: TRBV3-1/TRBV3-2; CDR3 DNA: TGTGCCAGCAGCCACCGGGACAGGGTGGTACATGAGCAGTTCTTC; CDR3 protein: CASSHRDRVVHEQFF
D gene: TRBD1; J gene: TRBJ1-5; clone size: few; V gene: TRBV6-7; CDR3 DNA: TGTGCCAGCATTCATCAGTGCAGGGGGGTAGAGCCCCAGCATTTT; CDR3 protein: CASIHQCRGVEPQHF
D gene: NA; J gene: TRBJ2-3; clone size: NA; V gene: TRBV6-1; CDR3 DNA: TGTGCCAGCAGTGACCTAGCCGGTAGCACAGATACGCAGTATTTT; CDR3 protein: CASSDLAGSTDTQYF
D gene: TRBD1; J gene: TRBJ1-5; clone size: NA; V gene: TRBV27; CDR3 DNA: TGTGCCAGCAGTCCTTCGACAGGGAGTCAGCCCCAGCATTTT; CDR3 protein: CASSPSTGSQPQHF
D gene: NA; J gene: TRBJ2-1; clone size: NA; V gene: TRBV24-1; CDR3 DNA: TGTGCCACCAGTGATTCCCTCGCCGGGGGATACAATGAGCAGTTCTTC; CDR3 protein: CATSDSLAGGYNEQFF
D gene: TRBD1; J gene: TRBJ1-2; clone size: NA; V gene: TRBV15; CDR3 DNA: TGTGCCACCAGCAGGGGGACAGGCTCTAGCACCTTC; CDR3 protein: CATSRGTGSSTF
D gene: NA; J gene: TRBJ1-1; clone size: NA; V gene: TRBV11-3; CDR3 DNA: TGTGCCAGCAGCCCCCGGGGGGATAGTTTCACTGAAGCTTTCTTT; CDR3 protein: CASSPRGDSFTEAFF
D gene: NA; J gene: TRBJ1-1; clone size: NA; V gene: TRBV5-6; CDR3 DNA: TGTGCCAGCAGCTTGGCCGCCGGGTACACTGAAGCTTTCTTT; CDR3 protein: CASSLAAGYTEAFF
D gene: TRBD2; J gene: TRBJ2-1; clone size: NA; V gene: TRBV7-2; CDR3 DNA: TGTGCCAGCAGCTCCGCCGGGACTAGCGGGAGCCATGAGCAGTTCTTC; CDR3 protein: CASSSAGTSGSHEQFF
D gene: TRBD1; J gene: TRBJ1-4; clone size: NA; V gene: TRBV6-5; CDR3 DNA: TGTGCCAGCAGGCCCCCCGGCAGGGGGAGGGAAAAACTGTTTTTT; CDR3 protein: CASRPPGRGREKLFF
D gene: NA; J gene: TRBJ1-2; clone size: NA; V gene: TRBV5-1; CDR3 DNA: TGCGCCAGCAGCTCAGGACTCGACTATGGCTACACCTTC; CDR3 protein: CASSSGLDYGYTF
D gene: NA; J gene: TRBJ1-2; clone size: NA; V gene: TRBV12-3/TRBV12-4; CDR3 DNA: TGTGCCAGCACAGGGAATAACTATGGCTACACCTTC; CDR3 protein: CASTGNNYGYTF
D gene: NA; J gene: TRBJ2-1; clone size: NA; V gene: TRBV29-1; CDR3 DNA: TGCAGCGTTGAAGAGGGTGCGGGAAGCTCCTACAATGAGCAGTTCTTC; CDR3 protein: CSVEEGAGSSYNEQFF
D gene: NA; J gene: TRBJ2-7; clone size: NA; V gene: TRBV5-8; CDR3 DNA: TGTGCCAGCAGCTTGTGGTCACAGTACACCTACGAGCAGTACTTC; CDR3 protein: CASSLWSQYTYEQYF
D gene: TRBD2; J gene: TRBJ2-1; clone size: NA; V gene: TRBV19; CDR3 DNA: TGTGCCAGTAGTAATCACCGAACTAGCGGGAGATACAATGAGCAGTTCTTC; CDR3 protein: CASSNHRTSGRYNEQFF
D gene: NA; J gene: TRBJ2-2; clone size: NA; V gene: TRBV3-1/TRBV3-2; CDR3 DNA: TGTGCCAGCACCCTTGAAGCCTCCTCCGGGGAGCTGTTTTTT; CDR3 protein: CASTLEASSGELFF
D gene: NA; J gene: TRBJ1-2; clone size: NA; V gene: TRBV6-5; CDR3 DNA: TGTGCCAGCAGTTACTCGGGGGCGGTACGGGGCTACACCTTC; CDR3 protein: CASSYSGAVRGYTF